This TCR beta chain derives from a study of Siglec-9 on CD8 T cells in melanoma. Generated by immunoSEQ multiplex PCR, the TCRdb table keeps only in-frame clones and is missing some. The repertoire holds about 33,000 clones, with 65% to 85% as singletons. CDR1 PRHDT and CDR2 FYEKMQ come from the germline V gene (reference sequence). Trimming shortened V by 0 bases and J by 7 bases, and 7 bases separated the two germline ends. This CDR3 is built from 13 residues. The chain recombines TRBV13 with TRBJ2-1; D might be TRBD1 or TRBD2, each matching 5 bases. The sequence was obtained from a human donor in good health. Sequenced material: Siglec-9- CD8+ T cells sorted from blood. CDR3 DNA: TGTGCCAGCAGCTTAGGGGGGGAGAATGAGCAGTTCTTC. Protein: CASSLGGENEQFF.